Each of the 12 T cell receptor beta chains below was sequenced from the same sample in a study of T-cell memory formation after mild COVID-19. TCRdb used MiXCR to reprocess the 5' RACE reads, holding one entry per CDR3 protein. The table shows 110,000 to 150,000 distinct CDR3 sequences, with around 15% occurring only once. Sequenced input: PBMCs or a T cell subset sorted from them (not recorded which). These receptor sequences come from an adult woman who had mild COVID-19 (a few samples of this study predate the infection). Cell type and time point are not known.

Only a few counts were recorded for this clonotype. The chain is built from TRBV6-5 and TRBJ1-1, with 12 bases matching TRBD1. The CDR3 spans 16 residues. The V gene's germline CDR1 is MNHEY and CDR2 SVGAGI. The V and J ends lost 0 bases and 10 bases, in that order; junction bases with no gene match: 9. CDR3 residues: CASSYSKPGQGAVAFF. Written as DNA, the CDR3 is TGTGCCAGCAGTTACTCGAAACCGGGACAGGGGGCTGTAGCTTTCTTT.

This clonotype was detected many times. The V and J genes are TRBV11-2 and TRBJ1-2; 10 bases map to TRBD1. CDR1 and CDR2 (germline): SGHAT, FQNNGV. CDR3 size: 15 residues. The junction had 6 bases not matched to a gene; V was cut back by 3 bases and J by 5 bases. This CDR3 is CASSFGTGELYGYTF. The CDR3 nucleotides read TGTGCCAGCAGCTTTGGGACAGGGGAACTTTATGGCTACACCTTC.

The table lists this clonotype with a few counts. The gene calls are TRBV4-1 and TRBJ2-7; 12 positions match TRBD2. V shed 0 bases and J 7 bases; nucleotides not matched to a gene: 7. Germline lookup yields CDR1 MGHRA and CDR2 YSYEKL. This CDR3 has 16 residues. CDR3 in amino acids: CASSQEGLAGLGEQYF. The CDR3 DNA follows: TGCGCCAGCAGCCAAGAAGGACTAGCGGGGTTAGGAGAGCAGTACTTC.

This clonotype was recorded many times. This chain links TRBV12-3 or TRBV12-4 with TRBJ2-1; maybe TRBD1 (5 bases). Trimming cost V 1 base and J 7 bases, with 11 bases left between them. The CDR3 is 14 residues long. In nucleotides, the CDR3 is TGTGCCAGCAGTTTAGAGTCCTACAGGAATGAGCAGTTCTTC. It yields the protein CASSLESYRNEQFF.

The rearrangement links TRBV5-5 to TRBJ2-2, with D perhaps being TRBD1 or TRBD2 (5 bases each). This CDR3 is built from 15 residues. V was pared by 4 bases and J by 1 base, with 11 bases between. CDR1 is SGHKS and CDR2 is YYEKEE in the germline V gene (reference sequence). This CDR3 reads CASSDGTENTGELFF. In DNA, the CDR3 is TGTGCCAGCAGCGACGGGACCGAGAACACCGGGGAGCTGTTTTTT.

This clonotype was picked up a small number of times. The chain employs TRBV11-2 and TRBJ1-2, with 9 bases matching TRBD1. Trimming removed 5 bases from V and 3 bases from J; junction bases left unmatched: 4. CDR3 length equals 14 residues. From germline, CDR1 is SGHAT and CDR2 FQNNGV. CDR3 sequence (DNA): TGTGCCAGCAGCGTGGGACAGGGAGACTATGGCTACACCTTC. It specifies CASSVGQGDYGYTF.

The genes are TRBV15 and TRBJ2-7, with unresolved D. Germline-derived CDR1 and CDR2 are LNHNV and YYDKDF (reference sequence). The CDR3 covers 15 residues. V lost 1 base and J lost 1, with 11 bases in between. The CDR3 coding sequence is TGTGCCACCAGCAGAGGTTTTGGCAGTTCCTACGAGCAGTACTTC. Amino acids: CATSRGFGSSYEQYF.

The table lists this clonotype with many counts. This chain joins TRBV7-9 and TRBJ1-1; TRBD1 matches at 7 bases. J lost 5 bases, V lost 5 bases, and 11 bases had no gene match. The CDR3 has 15 residues. Germline V gene lookup returns CDR1 SEHNR and CDR2 FQNEAQ (reference sequence). The CDR3 loop is CASSDLTGAGTEAFF. CDR3 in DNA: TGTGCCAGCAGCGACCTCACAGGGGCCGGGACTGAAGCTTTCTTT.

There are many counts of this clonotype. This chain connects TRBV9 to TRBJ1-2; 12 nucleotides agree with TRBD1. Losses at the gene ends were 4 bases for V and 5 bases for J; bases not matched to a gene: 9. Germline CDR1 is SGDLS and CDR2 is YYNGEE. The CDR3 is 16 amino acids. CDR3: CASSPGTGGAGYGYTF. The CDR3 DNA sequence: TGTGCCAGCAGCCCTGGGACAGGGGGCGCAGGGTATGGCTACACCTTC.

This clonotype was detected ten times or more. The chain uses TRBV5-1 and TRBJ2-1; TRBD2 might be the D (5 bases). The ends were cut back, 5 bases at V and 6 bases at J, with 12 bases in the middle. The CDR3 has 13 residues. Germline V gives CDR1 SGHRS, CDR2 YFSETQ. The CDR3 coding sequence is TGCGCCAGCAGTTCCAGACTATTCAATGAGCAGTTCTTC. Residues: CASSSRLFNEQFF.

The chain couples TRBV6-5 to TRBJ2-2, with no clear D. This CDR3 has 16 amino acids. V was clipped by 8 bases and J by 0 bases, with 16 bases between them. Germline assignment: CDR1 MNHEY and CDR2 SVGAGI. The CDR3 DNA reads TGTGCCAGCGGCTGTAGGGATCCCACGAACACCGGGGAGCTGTTTTTT. It encodes CASGCRDPTNTGELFF.

V is TRBV9 and J is TRBJ2-3, with TRBD2 matching over 7 bases. V gave up 0 bases and J gave up 1 base; unmatched junction bases: 8. CDR1 is SGDLS, CDR2 YYNGEE, per germline. The CDR3 sequence is 17 residues long. In DNA form, the CDR3 reads TGTGCCAGCAGCGTAGGGGGGAGGGGCGGGGGCACAGATACGCAGTATTTT. Protein sequence: CASSVGGRGGGTDTQYF.